The rows below give T cell receptor beta chains drawn from one sample of a study of T cells after yellow fever vaccination. Each CDR3 protein gets one entry after TCRdb re-called the 5' RACE reads with MiXCR. The sample consists of some 200,000 distinct CDR3 sequences, under 3.5% of them appearing once. The sequencing used CD4+ T cells sorted from PBMCs, collected 10 days after the yellow fever booster vaccination. Receptors were obtained from a man younger than 30 who received the YFV17D yellow fever vaccine. The CDR3 runs from the conserved cysteine through the conserved F or W. Fields, in order: D gene, V gene, clone size, J gene, CDR3 DNA, CDR3 protein. The D gene is left open where the match is weak. Some rows mark clone size as missing; the rest say once, few, many or name a class of expanded clone.

d_call: TRBD1
v_call: TRBV9
clone_size: many
j_call: TRBJ1-4
cdr3_nt: TGTGCCAGCAGCGCGATCGGGACAGCTGGGGAAAAACTGTTTTTT
cdr3_aa: CASSAIGTAGEKLFF

d_call: NA
v_call: TRBV5-1
clone_size: few
j_call: TRBJ2-3
cdr3_nt: TGCGCCAGCAGCTTGGGTCAGGAATGGGGAGATACGCAGTATTTT
cdr3_aa: CASSLGQEWGDTQYF

d_call: TRBD1
v_call: TRBV6-5
clone_size: NA
j_call: TRBJ1-4
cdr3_nt: TGTGCCAGCAGTCTGACTTTCCCGGGACAGGGGAATGAAAAACTGTTTTTT
cdr3_aa: CASSLTFPGQGNEKLFF

d_call: TRBD2
v_call: TRBV12-3/TRBV12-4
clone_size: few
j_call: TRBJ2-5
cdr3_nt: TGTACCAGCAGTTTCGCCCTAGCGGAAGAGACCCAGTACTTC
cdr3_aa: CTSSFALAEETQYF

d_call: NA
v_call: TRBV7-2
clone_size: many
j_call: TRBJ1-1
cdr3_nt: TGTGCCAGCAGCTTTTGGTTCAGCGTGAACACTGAAGCTTTCTTT
cdr3_aa: CASSFWFSVNTEAFF

d_call: TRBD1
v_call: TRBV5-1
clone_size: NA
j_call: TRBJ1-2
cdr3_nt: TGCGCCAGCGCCTTCGGACAGGCCCTACACTATGGCTACACCTTC
cdr3_aa: CASAFGQALHYGYTF

d_call: NA
v_call: TRBV20-1
clone_size: NA
j_call: TRBJ1-5
cdr3_nt: TGCAGTGTTGGAGGAAGCTCGGATCAGCCCCAGCATTTT
cdr3_aa: CSVGGSSDQPQHF

d_call: NA
v_call: TRBV4-1
clone_size: many
j_call: TRBJ1-1
cdr3_nt: TGCGCCAGCAGCCAACCTAGGCAGGCCCCTGAAGCTTTCTTT
cdr3_aa: CASSQPRQAPEAFF

d_call: NA
v_call: TRBV7-2
clone_size: many
j_call: TRBJ2-5
cdr3_nt: TGTGCCAGCAGCTTGAGGCCTAGCCGGGAGACCCAGTACTTC
cdr3_aa: CASSLRPSRETQYF

d_call: NA
v_call: TRBV7-2
clone_size: many
j_call: TRBJ2-3
cdr3_nt: TGTGCCACCCTCAGGCCGGGTGGCACAGATACGCAGTATTTT
cdr3_aa: CATLRPGGTDTQYF